The sequence of this T cell receptor beta chain was determined in a study of vaccination effects on CD4 cells after COVID-19. The wider study: Samples gathered post-vaccine arrived a median of 72 days past the second dose.

General observations from the study: Early post-infection timepoints were absent, and convalescent patients were few. Substantial clonal contraction characterized both infection- and vaccine-induced clones late after vaccination.

Antigen-specific CD4+ T cells expanded by the ViraFEST assay with viral peptide pools were then sequenced. Upon completion of 10 to 11 days in culture, CD4+ T cells were isolated. Participants were vaccinated with two doses of either the BNT162b2 or mRNA-1273 vaccine. Prior SARS-CoV-2 infection was absent in the vaccine recipients, as shown by negative nucleocapsid antibodies. Measured with immunoSEQ multiplex PCR; TCRdb has only the in-frame clones, and not every one. The sample contains about 72,000 clones, 70% to 90% of which appear only once. The CDR3 runs 17 residues. Trimming pared 5 bases from V and 0 bases from J, leaving 17 bases between. Per the germline V gene, CDR1 is LNHDA and CDR2 is SQIVND (reference sequence). Only a few counts were recorded for this clone. The antigen is unknown.

The material was CD4+ T cells from PBMCs cultured with HCoV-229E spike peptides, obtained after COVID-19 vaccination. The chain couples TRBV19 to TRBJ1-5; tentative D call: TRBD1 (5 bases). This receptor was taken from a human donor who received a COVID-19 vaccine. CDR3 nucleotide sequence: TGTGCCAGTAGTGAACCAACAGGACTTTATAGCAATCAGCCCCAGCATTTT. It yields the protein CASSEPTGLYSNQPQHF.